Following are 30 T cell receptor beta chains from one sample sequenced in a study of blood T cells in healthy people across ages. Sample-barcoded 5' priming and a J-beta primer mix drove a second PCR of about 6 to 12 cycles. TCRdb analysed the 5' RACE reads with MiXCR anew, one entry per CDR3 protein. The sample carries approximately 960,000 distinct CDR3 sequences, about 29% recorded once. The same data also went into a second study, on T cells of mothers and their children.

Sequencing was performed on blood. Every receptor here comes from a woman in her forties in good health.

This chain uses TRBV19 with TRBJ2-5; the match to TRBD1 covers 7 bases. J was trimmed by 1 base and V by 3 bases; bases with no gene match: 5. The CDR3 is 15 residues long. Germline CDR1 and CDR2: LNHDA and SQIVND (reference sequence). The CDR3 reads CASSMGQSIQETQYF. For the CDR3, the DNA is TGTGCCAGTAGTATGGGACAGAGTATCCAAGAGACCCAGTACTTC.

The V call is TRBV6-6, the J call TRBJ1-5; maybe TRBD1 (5 bases). Germline V gene data show CDR1 as MNHNY and CDR2 as SVGAGI (reference sequence). Trimming cost V 3 bases and J 0 bases, with 15 bases left between them. The CDR3 totals 17 residues. The CDR3 spells CASSYSGREYSNQPQHF. In DNA form, the CDR3 reads TGTGCCAGCAGTTATTCGGGCAGGGAATATAGCAATCAGCCCCAGCATTTT.

This clonotype has more than one count but fewer than ten. Being one base from a much bigger clone, this may be a read error. V usage is TRBV29-1 and J usage is TRBJ1-2; no clear D. Germline loops: CDR1 SQVTM, CDR2 ANQGSEA. V was pared by 7 bases and J by 0 bases, with 9 bases between. CDR3 length: 12 amino acids. CDR3 sequence: CSGWNANYGYTF. The CDR3 DNA reads as TGCAGCGGTTGGAATGCTAACTATGGCTACACCTTC.

This clonotype appeared a single time. The J gene is TRBJ2-5, the V gene TRBV7-2; 7 bases map to TRBD1. Germline CDR1 SGHTA, CDR2 FQGNSA. The CDR3 length is 13 residues. The V gene end was trimmed by 4 bases and the J gene end by 11 bases; junction bases not matched to a gene: 10. For the CDR3, the DNA is TGTGCCAGCAGCTCACAGGGGTGCCGATGGCAGTACTTC. It specifies CASSSQGCRWQYF. The full variable domain, with the rest looked up from reference TRBV7-2 and TRBJ2-5, is GAGVSQSPSNKVTEKGKDVELRCDPISGHTALYWYRQSLGQGLEFLIYFQGNSAPDKSGLPSDRFSAERTGGSVSTLTIQRTQQEDSAVYLCASSSQGCRWQYFGPGTRLLVL.

This clonotype has only a few counts. The chain employs TRBV3-1 and TRBJ1-6, with D maybe TRBD1 (5 bases). CDR1 and CDR2 from the germline V gene are LGHDT and YNNKEL (reference sequence). V was cut by 0 bases and J by 8 bases, with 17 bases left in between. There are 17 residues in the CDR3. Written as DNA, the CDR3 is TGTGCCAGCAGCCAAGACGGCAGGCCGGGGGTGGATTCACCCCTCCACTTT. This gives the protein CASSQDGRPGVDSPLHF.

As concerns this clonotype: A much bigger clone sits one base away, suggesting this may be a read error. The gene calls are TRBV20-1 and TRBJ2-4, with 7 positions matching TRBD1. The end of the DNA fits TRBJ2-7 better, so the J call may be wrong. The CDR3 is 12 residues long. CDR1 is DFQATT, CDR2 SNEGSKA, per germline (reference sequence). The CDR3 sequence: CNASRQGSEQYF. The CDR3 nucleotides read TGCAATGCTAGCAGACAGGGTAGCGAGCAGTACTTC.

V gene TRBV12-3 or TRBV12-4 combines with J gene TRBJ2-7; TRBD1 matches at 7 bases. CDR3 length equals 15 residues. V shed 2 bases, J shed 2 bases, and the junction held 6 bases outside the gene matches. The CDR3 DNA sequence: TGTGCCAGCAGTTTACGATTAGGGGGCACCTACGAGCAGTACTTC. Amino acid sequence: CASSLRLGGTYEQYF.

Concerning this clonotype itself: Possible read error: a much larger clone is one base away. The chain links TRBV5-1 to TRBJ2-5; D assignment may be TRBD1 or TRBD2 (5 bases each). In germline, CDR1 is SGHRS, CDR2 YFSETQ. The CDR3 runs to 13 residues. The CDR3 region has the DNA TGCGTCAGCACCCGGGACCGAGCGGAGACCCAGTACTTC. As protein: CVSTRDRAETQYF.

This clonotype was seen more than once but under ten times. This could be a read error, since a much larger clone is one nucleotide away. The CDR3 region is CSVGWGWNEQYF. CDR3 DNA: TGCAGCGTTGGTTGGGGGTGGAACGAGCAGTACTTC. The rearrangement uses TRBV29-1 and TRBJ2-7; D could derive from TRBD1 or TRBD2 (5 bases each). The CDR3 is made up of 12 amino acids. V lost 4 bases, J lost 5 bases, and 12 bases lay in between. Germline V CDR1 and CDR2: SQVTM, ANQGSEA.

The chain recombines TRBV5-1 with TRBJ1-1; TRBD1 is a possible D gene (5 bases). The CDR3 extends over 14 amino acids. V dropped 7 bases and J dropped 3 bases, with 16 bases sitting between them. Per germline, CDR1 SGHRS and CDR2 YFSETQ. In DNA form, the CDR3 reads TGCGCCAGCTCCGACAGAGTCGGGGACACTGAAGCTTTCTTT. It translates to CASSDRVGDTEAFF.

This clonotype has a count of ten or more. The chain is built from TRBV7-2 and TRBJ1-5, with D uncertain. The CDR3 sequence is 13 residues long. CDR1 and CDR2 (germline): SGHTA, FQGNSA. V was trimmed by 5 bases and J by 3 bases, leaving 8 bases between them. The CDR3 sequence is CASSHGDNQPQHF. The CDR3, as DNA: TGTGCCAGCAGCCACGGGGACAATCAGCCCCAGCATTTT.

On this clonotype itself: The conserved phenylalanine or tryptophan is not found at the CDR3 terminus, so this likely reflects a read error. This chain links TRBV5-5 with TRBJ2-5, with a tentative D call TRBD1 (6 bases). V dropped 3 bases and J dropped 2 bases, with 14 bases sitting between them. CDR1 is SGHKS, CDR2 YYEKEE, per germline (reference sequence). This CDR3 spans 15 amino acids. The CDR3 loop reads CASSYTGNRQETQYI. CDR3 bases: TGTGCCAGCAGCTACACAGGGAACCGACAAGAGACCCAGTACATC.

The V gene is TRBV3-1, the J gene TRBJ2-2; the match to TRBD2 covers 10 bases. The CDR3 has 17 residues. Germline trimming cut 1 base from V and 2 bases from J; bases unmatched to any gene: 4. Germline V lookup: CDR1 LGHDT, CDR2 YNNKEL (reference sequence). The CDR3 here is CASSQGPSGGNTGELFF. The CDR3, as DNA: TGTGCCAGCAGCCAAGGACCTAGCGGGGGCAACACCGGGGAGCTGTTTTTT.

J is TRBJ2-6 and V is TRBV12-3 or TRBV12-4; TRBD1 might be the D (6 bases). Trimming took 7 bases from V and 2 from J, leaving 15 bases between them. CDR3 length: 16 residues. This CDR3 is CASTPNRVTGANVLTF. The CDR3, as DNA: TGTGCCAGCACCCCAAACAGGGTTACTGGGGCCAACGTCCTGACTTTC.

Comment on this clonotype: Relative to the germline gene, one junction end is altered; a read error may explain this. The rearrangement joins TRBV18 to TRBJ2-6; D is possibly TRBD1 or TRBD2 (5 bases each). In germline, CDR1 is KGHSH, CDR2 LQKENI. The CDR3 contains 14 residues. This chain's CDR3 is CASSQDSGANVRTF. The CDR3 DNA reads TGTGCCAGCTCACAGGACTCTGGGGCCAACGTCCGGACTTTC.

This clonotype occurred a few times. The chain uses TRBV28 and TRBJ2-7; 8 bases line up with TRBD1. With V trimmed by 7 bases and J by 3 bases, 8 bases remained unmatched. Germline-derived CDR1 and CDR2 are MDHEN and SYDVKM. The CDR3 covers 14 residues. CDR3 in amino acids: CASTSGTGYYEQYF. In DNA form, the CDR3 reads TGTGCCAGCACCTCCGGGACAGGATACTACGAGCAGTACTTC.

This clonotype was seen a handful of times. V usage is TRBV19 and J usage is TRBJ2-3; TRBD2 is a possible D gene (6 bases). Trimming stripped 5 bases from V and 5 bases from J, with 14 bases between. Germline V gene data show CDR1 as LNHDA and CDR2 as SQIVND (reference sequence). There are 14 residues in the CDR3. CDR3 protein: CASSRRGSQDTQYF. CDR3 bases: TGTGCCAGTAGTCGCCGGGGGAGCCAAGATACGCAGTATTTT. Drawing the rest from reference TRBV19 and TRBJ2-3, the complete variable domain is DGGITQSPKYLFRKEGQNVTLSCEQNLNHDAMYWYRQDPGQGLRLIYYSQIVNDFQKGDIAEGYSVSREKKESFPLTVTSAQKNPTAFYLCASSRRGSQDTQYFGPGTRLTVL.

This clonotype was found many times. V is TRBV20-1 and J is TRBJ2-4; 8 bases are a match to TRBD2. Germline CDR1 and CDR2: DFQATT and SNEGSKA (reference sequence). The CDR3 has 14 amino acids. The trim removed 3 bases at V and 11 bases at J, leaving 12 bases unmatched. The CDR3 DNA sequence: TGCAGTGCTAGTGCCCAGCGGGGGAACGCGGTTCAGTACTTC. It yields the protein CSASAQRGNAVQYF.

As concerns this clonotype: The germline gene is not matched at one end of the junction; a read error may be the cause. The rearrangement links TRBV10-3 to TRBJ2-1; the D gene is possibly TRBD1 (5 bases). CDR1 is ENHRY, CDR2 SYGVKD, per germline. The length of the CDR3 is 15 residues. DNA of the CDR3: TGTGCCGTCAGTGGGGAAGTGGAAGGGGTCTACGAGCAGTTCTTC. Encoded protein: CAVSGEVEGVYEQFF.

This chain links TRBV5-1 with TRBJ1-1; D remains unclear. CDR1 and CDR2 from the germline V gene are SGHRS and YFSETQ. CDR3 length: 13 amino acids. V was cut by 1 base and J by 10 bases, with 14 bases left in between. This CDR3 reads CASSLITSEGAFF. The DNA of the CDR3 is TGCGCCAGCAGCTTGATAACCTCCGAGGGAGCTTTCTTT.

The sample holds one count of this clonotype. The chain has TRBV20-1 and TRBJ2-1, with 8 positions matching TRBD2. V dropped 5 bases and J dropped 8; count of bases not matched to a gene: 17. The germline CDR1 and CDR2 sequences are DFQATT and SNEGSKA (reference sequence). This CDR3 is built from 16 residues. The CDR3 nucleotides are TGCAGTGCTGCTCCGACTAGCGCCAAGCTCAGCGATGAGCAGTTCTTC. As protein: CSAAPTSAKLSDEQFF.

This chain joins TRBV28 and TRBJ2-2; TRBD1 matches 8 bases. V was clipped by 7 bases and J by 9 bases; unmatched bases: 19. The V gene's germline CDR1 is MDHEN and CDR2 SYDVKM. The CDR3 contains 17 residues. The CDR3 DNA sequence: TGTGCCAGCACCAACCCTCAGGGGGCAATCCGGTCCCGGGAGCTGTTTTTT. Amino acids: CASTNPQGAIRSRELFF.

The genes are TRBV5-1 and TRBJ1-1; D is ambiguous. In germline, CDR1 is SGHRS, CDR2 YFSETQ. CDR3 length: 15 amino acids. V lost 4 bases and J lost 1, with 14 bases in between. The DNA for the CDR3 is TGCGCCAGCAGCCCAAGGCGGACGGAGAACACTGAAGCTTTCTTT. Protein product: CASSPRRTENTEAFF.

The table lists this clonotype with a few counts. A much larger clonotype is one base distant, so this may be a read error. The chain carries TRBV7-2 and TRBJ2-7; unclear D gene. The better agreement between TRBJ2-5 and the DNA end casts doubt on the J call. Germline V gene sequence: CDR1 SGHTA, CDR2 FQGNSA. This CDR3 is built from 16 residues. DNA of the CDR3: TGTGCCAGCAGCTTAAATTCCAGGATCCACCAAGAGACCCAGTACTTC. Protein product: CASSLNSRIHQETQYF.

This clonotype has just a few counts. The chain combines TRBV12-3 or TRBV12-4 with TRBJ1-1; tentatively, D is TRBD1 (6 bases). The CDR3 covers 15 residues. V was trimmed by 5 bases and J by 5 bases, leaving 18 bases between them. The CDR3 spells CASSRNPGVGTEAFF. Written as DNA, the CDR3 is TGTGCCAGCAGTAGGAACCCAGGGGTTGGGACTGAAGCTTTCTTT.

The sample holds a few counts of this clonotype. The rearrangement links TRBV12-3 or TRBV12-4 to TRBJ1-1; D not certain. The CDR3 contains 16 residues. V gave up 6 bases and J gave up 0 bases, with 17 bases separating them. The CDR3 DNA reads TGTGCCAGCAGCCCCCCCGGCCGGCTCTTGAACACTGAAGCTTTCTTT. Protein product: CASSPPGRLLNTEAFF.

The table lists this clonotype with many counts. The chain has TRBV12-3 or TRBV12-4 and TRBJ1-4; D is perhaps TRBD1 (5 bases). V was trimmed by 5 bases and J by 0 bases, leaving 10 bases between them. The CDR3 extends over 15 amino acids. DNA for the CDR3: TGTGCCAGCAGTCCCCTAGGGGCAACTAATGAAAAACTGTTTTTT. Translation gives CASSPLGATNEKLFF.

This clonotype was found a few times. CDR3 nucleotide sequence: TGTGCCAGCAGCCATTGCAAGGCCGGTAATGAAAAACTGTTTTTT. This translates into CASSHCKAGNEKLFF. The gene calls are TRBV7-6 and TRBJ1-4; the D is unclear. Deletions cut 5 bases from V and 4 bases from J, with 14 bases between. This CDR3 is 15 amino acids long. Germline CDR1 SGHVS, CDR2 FNYEAQ.

This clonotype was detected only a few times. V is TRBV7-6 and J is TRBJ2-7; D is unresolved. The V and J ends lost 1 base and 2 bases respectively, with 9 bases between them. CDR1 and CDR2 from the germline V gene are SGHVS and FNYEAQ. The CDR3 is 14 residues long. Here the CDR3 reads CASSLGQAAYEQYF. CDR3 in DNA: TGTGCCAGCAGCTTAGGTCAGGCCGCCTACGAGCAGTACTTC.

With respect to this clonotype: This may be a read error, as it is one base from a much larger clone. CDR3 coding DNA: TGTGCCAGCAGCCCGGGACGGAGTCACACAGATACGCAGTATTTT. Amino acids: CASSPGRSHTDTQYF. This chain connects TRBV28 to TRBJ2-3; D may match TRBD1 or TRBD2 (5 bases each). The CDR3 covers 15 residues. V lost 6 bases, J lost 2 bases, and 15 bases lay in between. The germline CDR1 and CDR2 sequences are MDHEN and SYDVKM.